This T cell receptor beta chain was profiled in a study of T-cell memory formation after mild COVID-19. Study conclusions and caveats: The CD4+ clones that contracted clustered mainly within CM and EM, and the CD8+ clones concentrated in EMRA.

TCRdb re-derived calls from the 5' RACE reads in MiXCR, one entry per CDR3 protein. There are about 140,000 distinct CDR3 sequences in the sample; about 14% occur only once, and about 14% lies in the top ten. This clonotype has a count of ten or more. The target antigen is unknown. The CDR3 sequence is 17 residues long. CDR1 LNHNV and CDR2 YYDKDF come from the germline V gene (reference sequence). The V and J ends lost 0 bases and 2 bases respectively, with 17 bases between them. The chain is built from TRBV15 and TRBJ2-7, with a weak D call TRBD1 (5 bases). The sample was PBMCs or a T cell subset sorted from them (not recorded which). The receptor's source is an adult woman who had mild COVID-19 (a few samples of this study predate the infection). Cell type and time point are not known. CDR3 sequence: CATSRDQSRQGTYEQYF. The CDR3 nucleotides read TGTGCCACCAGCAGAGATCAGTCTCGGCAGGGCACCTACGAGCAGTACTTC.